This record looks at one TCR beta chain sequence and its context. Its antigen is not known. Every participating donor contributed roughly 11 milliliters of peripheral blood through a draw. Then a second PCR, running about 7 to 11 cycles, was carried out with a sample-barcoded 5' primer and a J-beta primer mix. A single record per CDR3 protein comes from TCRdb applying MiXCR to the 5' RACE reads. The repertoire has more than 650,000 distinct CDR3 sequences, approximately 24% of them found once; the top ten carry 3%. The entry originates in a study of blood T cells in healthy people across ages. Notes on the study in general: Estimates drawn from one million T cells were deemed to understate diversity.

Trimming left V 11 bases short and J 6 bases short, with 13 bases between. The germline CDR1 and CDR2 sequences are MNHEY and SVGAGI. This CDR3 has 11 residues. The sample also formed part of further work on T cells of mothers and their children.

This sequence joins TRBV6-5 and TRBJ1-2; D might be TRBD1 (6 bases). The clonotype was recovered from a boy aged 5-17 years in good health. The source material was blood. CDR3 DNA: TGTGCCGCGGGGGGCGGAAATGGCTACACCTTC. Translating it yields CAAGGGNGYTF.